A selection of T cell receptor beta chains follows, all from one sample in a study of shared clonotypes between healthy human individuals. Some clones are missing from TCRdb's copy, which holds only in-frame ones; the method was immunoSEQ multiplex PCR. The table lists around 1,000,000 clones, around three quarters of them singletons. Sequenced input: memory CD4+ T cells from PBMCs. The receptors derive from a man between 18 and 29 years old in good health. Some clones in this sample may be carry-over from other donors' samples. Both conserved end residues are part of each CDR3. A D gene is named only where the DNA matches it firmly. Expanded clones are given a class, and other clones once, few, many or no size at all.

>NA|TRBV7-9|NA|TRBJ2-1|12
CASSQVGIAAIF
TGTGCCAGCAGCCAAGTGGGGATAGCTGCGATCTTC
>NA|TRBV5-4|NA|TRBJ2-3|15
CASSLGSRRADTQYF
TGTGCCAGCAGCTTGGGGTCACGGAGGGCAGATACGCAGTATTTT
>NA|TRBV7-2|NA|TRBJ2-5|13
CASRGREWETQYF
TGTGCCAGCAGAGGGCGGGAATGGGAGACCCAGTACTTC
>few|TRBV28|TRBD1|TRBJ2-1|15
CASSSPGQGASEQFF
TGTGCCAGCAGTTCACCTGGACAGGGGGCAAGTGAGCAGTTCTTC
>NA|TRBV28|TRBD1|TRBJ2-7|12
CATYRGLGEQYF
TGTGCCACCTACAGGGGGCTTGGCGAGCAGTACTTC
>NA|TRBV28|NA|TRBJ2-2|15
CASSHTGSRVGELFF
TGTGCCAGCAGTCATACGGGGTCCCGTGTCGGGGAGCTGTTTTTT
>NA|TRBV6-6|TRBD1|TRBJ2-7|13
CASNRDSPYEQYF
TGTGCCAGCAATCGGGACAGTCCCTACGAGCAGTACTTC
>few|TRBV19|NA|TRBJ1-1|15
CASSITRRVNTEAFF
TGTGCCAGTAGTATTACACGCCGGGTGAACACTGAAGCTTTCTTT
>NA|TRBV4-3|NA|TRBJ1-5|13
CASSQFSNQPQHF
TGCGCCAGCAGCCAGTTTAGCAATCAGCCCCAGCATTTT
>many|TRBV5-1|TRBD1|TRBJ2-5|14
CASSLQGAGETQYF
TGCGCCAGCAGCTTACAGGGGGCAGGGGAGACCCAGTACTTC
>NA|TRBV5-5|NA|TRBJ2-2|15
CASSLDGPDLGELFF
TGTGCCAGCAGCTTGGACGGACCCGACCTCGGGGAGCTGTTTTTT
>NA|TRBV28|TRBD2|TRBJ2-3|14
CASRVAGGTDTQYF
TGTGCCAGCAGGGTAGCGGGGGGCACAGATACGCAGTATTTT
>NA|TRBV27|NA|TRBJ2-7|16
CASSLAQGRPPYEQYF
TGTGCCAGCAGTTTGGCTCAGGGGAGACCTCCCTACGAGCAGTACTTC
>few|TRBV6-5|TRBD1|TRBJ1-5|15
CASSRQGGGNQPQHF
TGTGCCAGCAGCCGACAGGGGGGTGGCAATCAGCCCCAGCATTTT
>few|TRBV10-3|NA|TRBJ1-1|14
CAIGRQETNTEAFF
TGTGCCATCGGGCGACAGGAGACGAACACTGAAGCTTTCTTT
>NA|TRBV27|TRBD2|TRBJ2-3|17
CASSKTSGRDLTDTQYF
TGTGCCAGCAGTAAAACCAGCGGGAGGGATTTGACAGATACGCAGTATTTT
>few|TRBV2|NA|TRBJ2-7|14
CATTMAGASYEQYF
TGTGCCACTACTATGGCGGGGGCCTCCTACGAGCAGTACTTC
>NA|TRBV28|NA|TRBJ2-6|15
CASSSRVSGANVLTF
TGTGCCAGCAGTTCTAGGGTCTCTGGGGCCAACGTCCTGACTTTC
>NA|TRBV6-5|NA|TRBJ1-1|14
CASSYSTVGTEAFF
TGTGCCAGCAGTTACTCGACGGTAGGGACTGAAGCTTTCTTT
>few|TRBV4-1|TRBD2|TRBJ2-1|16
CASRASASGTPNEQFF
TGCGCCAGCAGGGCCTCGGCTAGCGGGACCCCCAATGAGCAGTTCTTC
>NA|TRBV7-2|TRBD2|TRBJ2-1|17
CASSLWTSGRALNEQFF
TGTGCCAGCAGCTTATGGACTAGCGGGAGGGCCCTAAATGAGCAGTTCTTC
>NA|TRBV18|TRBD1|TRBJ2-7|14
CASSPVPGGSEQYF
TGTGCCAGCTCACCGGTACCAGGGGGCTCCGAGCAGTACTTC
>NA|TRBV5-8|NA|TRBJ1-5|15
CASSRWLGGDQPQHF
TGTGCCAGCAGCCGGTGGTTGGGGGGCGATCAGCCCCAGCATTTT
>once|TRBV5-1|NA|TRBJ2-1|15
CASSLGQRIYNEQFF
TGCGCCAGCAGCTTGGGACAGAGGATCTACAATGAGCAGTTCTTC
>NA|TRBV20-1|NA|TRBJ2-2|11
CSALGTGELFF
TGCAGTGCTCTCGGGACAGGGGAGCTGTTTTTT
>NA|TRBV30|NA|TRBJ2-5|11
CAWSVQETQYF
TGTGCCTGGAGCGTCCAAGAGACCCAGTACTTC
>few|TRBV18|NA|TRBJ1-1|16
CASSLGTPKTGTEAFF
TGTGCCAGCTCCCTCGGGACCCCGAAAACGGGCACTGAAGCTTTCTTT
>few|TRBV7-3|NA|TRBJ2-2|16
CASSPRAGWDTGELFF
TGTGCCAGCAGCCCAAGGGCAGGGTGGGACACCGGGGAGCTGTTTTTT
>NA|TRBV27|NA|TRBJ1-1|13
CASSLYRATEAFF
TGTGCCAGCAGCCTTTACAGGGCCACTGAAGCTTTCTTT
>NA|TRBV5-5|NA|TRBJ1-1|13
CASSQIRNTEAFF
TGTGCCAGCAGCCAAATTCGGAACACTGAAGCTTTCTTT
>NA|TRBV27|TRBD2|TRBJ2-7|15
CASSVSSGSWYEQYF
TGTGCCAGCAGTGTTTCTAGCGGGAGCTGGTACGAGCAGTACTTC
>few|TRBV7-9|NA|TRBJ2-3|13
CASSFYDADTQYF
TGTGCCAGCAGCTTCTACGACGCAGATACGCAGTATTTT
>NA|TRBV7-9|NA|TRBJ2-7|12
CASSLGATEQYF
TGTGCCAGCAGCTTAGGAGCAACCGAGCAGTACTTC
>NA|TRBV6-1|NA|TRBJ1-3|13
CASSDFSGNTIYF
TGTGCCAGCAGTGACTTCTCTGGAAACACCATATATTTT
>NA|TRBV11-2|TRBD1|TRBJ1-3|14
CASSSDRAGNTIYF
TGTGCCAGCAGCTCGGACAGGGCTGGAAACACCATATATTTT
>NA|TRBV18|TRBD1|TRBJ1-1|20
CASSPPTVFSGQGRNTEAFF
TGTGCCAGCTCACCACCGACCGTATTCTCGGGACAGGGGCGGAACACTGAAGCTTTCTTT
>NA|TRBV27|NA|TRBJ2-3|15
CASSLLGFSTDTQYF
TGTGCCAGCAGTTTACTGGGTTTTAGCACAGATACGCAGTATTTT
>NA|TRBV2|NA|TRBJ1-1|12
CASDGSYTEAFF
TGTGCCAGCGATGGGTCTTACACTGAAGCTTTCTTT
>NA|TRBV6-4|NA|TRBJ2-5|14
CASSDWPSKETQYF
TGTGCCAGCAGTGACTGGCCCTCAAAAGAGACCCAGTACTTC
>NA|TRBV5-4|NA|TRBJ2-1|12
CASSLFPNEQFF
TGTGCCAGCAGCTTGTTCCCAAATGAGCAGTTCTTC
>NA|TRBV5-1|NA|TRBJ2-7|14
CASSKAGEPYEQYF
TGCGCCAGCAGTAAGGCTGGCGAACCCTACGAGCAGTACTTC
>few|TRBV6-6|TRBD2|TRBJ2-7|15
CASRPRLASDDEQYF
TGTGCCAGCAGGCCGCGACTAGCGAGTGACGACGAGCAGTACTTC
>NA|TRBV5-5|TRBD1|TRBJ1-5|16
CASSRTGAGGNQPQHF
TGTGCCAGCAGCCGTACAGGGGCGGGTGGAAATCAGCCCCAGCATTTT
>NA|TRBV7-8|TRBD2|TRBJ2-7|16
CASSLGGAGGSYEQYF
TGTGCCAGCAGCTTAGGGGGAGCGGGAGGTTCCTACGAGCAGTACTTC
>NA|TRBV5-1|TRBD2|TRBJ2-3|19
CASSRKTSGRSSVADTQYF
TGCGCCAGCAGCCGGAAAACTAGCGGGAGGAGTTCGGTCGCAGATACGCAGTATTTT
>once|TRBV7-9|TRBD1|TRBJ2-2|15
CASSPWDREAGELFF
TGTGCCAGCAGCCCGTGGGACAGAGAGGCCGGGGAGCTGTTTTTT
>NA|TRBV11-2|NA|TRBJ1-1|15
CASSKTTGPNTEAFF
TGTGCCAGCAGCAAAACGACAGGCCCGAACACTGAAGCTTTCTTT
>NA|TRBV10-3|TRBD2|TRBJ2-2|15
CATRTSGINTGELFF
TGTGCCACTCGGACTAGCGGGATTAACACCGGGGAGCTGTTTTTT
>NA|TRBV29-1|NA|TRBJ2-5|11
CSVGPQETQYF
TGCAGCGTTGGACCTCAAGAGACCCAGTACTTC
>NA|TRBV6-1|TRBD2|TRBJ2-7|15
CASNVRGAISYEQYF
TGTGCCAGCAACGTGCGGGGGGCAATCTCCTACGAGCAGTACTTC
>NA|TRBV7-9|NA|TRBJ1-1|13
CASSLLTGTEAFF
TGTGCCAGCAGCCTCTTGACAGGCACTGAAGCTTTCTTT